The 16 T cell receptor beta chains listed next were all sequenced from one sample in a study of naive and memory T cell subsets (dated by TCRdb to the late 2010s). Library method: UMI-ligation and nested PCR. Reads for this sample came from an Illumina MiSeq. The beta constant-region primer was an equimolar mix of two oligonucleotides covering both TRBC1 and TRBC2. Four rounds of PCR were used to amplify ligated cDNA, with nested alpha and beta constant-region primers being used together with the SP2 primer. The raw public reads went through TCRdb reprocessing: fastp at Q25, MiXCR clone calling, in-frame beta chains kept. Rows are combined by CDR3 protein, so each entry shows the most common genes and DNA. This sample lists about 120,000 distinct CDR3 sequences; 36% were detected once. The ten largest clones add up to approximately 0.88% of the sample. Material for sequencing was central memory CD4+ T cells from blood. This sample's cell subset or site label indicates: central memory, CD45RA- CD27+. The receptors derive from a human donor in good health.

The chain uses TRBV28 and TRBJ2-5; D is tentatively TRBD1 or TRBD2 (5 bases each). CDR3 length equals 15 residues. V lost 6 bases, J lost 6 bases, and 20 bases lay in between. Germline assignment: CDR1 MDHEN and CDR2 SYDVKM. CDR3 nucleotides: TGTGCCAGCAGCAGCGGAGCGCTTGGGGCAAAGACCCAGTACTTC. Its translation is CASSSGALGAKTQYF.

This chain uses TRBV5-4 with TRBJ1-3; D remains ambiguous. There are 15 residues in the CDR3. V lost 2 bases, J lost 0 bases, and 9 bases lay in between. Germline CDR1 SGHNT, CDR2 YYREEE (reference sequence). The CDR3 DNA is TGTGCCAGCAGCTTTATGGGTTACTCTGGAAACACCATATATTTT. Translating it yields CASSFMGYSGNTIYF.

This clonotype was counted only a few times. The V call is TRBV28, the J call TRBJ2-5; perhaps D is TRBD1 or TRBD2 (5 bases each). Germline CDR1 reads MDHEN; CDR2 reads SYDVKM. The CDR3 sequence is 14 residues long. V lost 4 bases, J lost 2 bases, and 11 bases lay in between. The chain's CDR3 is CASSWGRGQETQYF. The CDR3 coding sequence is TGTGCCAGCAGTTGGGGGAGAGGTCAAGAGACCCAGTACTTC.

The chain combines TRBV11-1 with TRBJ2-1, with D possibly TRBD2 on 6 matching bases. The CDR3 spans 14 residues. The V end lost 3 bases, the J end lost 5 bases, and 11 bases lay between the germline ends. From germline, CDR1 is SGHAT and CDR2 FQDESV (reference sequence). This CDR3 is CASSLTGANNEQFF. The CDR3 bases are TGTGCCAGCAGCTTGACGGGAGCTAACAATGAGCAGTTCTTC.

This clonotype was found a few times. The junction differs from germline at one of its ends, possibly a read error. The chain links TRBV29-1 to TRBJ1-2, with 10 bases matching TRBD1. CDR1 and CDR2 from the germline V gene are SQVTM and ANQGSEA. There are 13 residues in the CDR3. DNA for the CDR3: TGCAGCGTTGAAGATGAAAGGGGGACAGGGGCATCCTTC. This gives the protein CSVEDERGTGASF. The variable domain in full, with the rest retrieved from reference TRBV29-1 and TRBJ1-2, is SAVISQKPSRDICQRGTSLTIQCQVDSQVTMMFWYRQQPGQSLTLIATANQGSEATYESGFVIDKFPISRPNLTFSTLTVSNMSPEDSSIYLCSVEDERGTGASFGSGTRLTVV.

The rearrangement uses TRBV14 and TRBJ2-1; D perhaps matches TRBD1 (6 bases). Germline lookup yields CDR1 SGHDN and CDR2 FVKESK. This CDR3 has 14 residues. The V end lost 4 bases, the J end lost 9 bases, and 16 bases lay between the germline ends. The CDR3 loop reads CASSPWQGNGEQFF. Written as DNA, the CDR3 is TGTGCCAGCAGCCCGTGGCAGGGGAATGGTGAGCAGTTCTTC.

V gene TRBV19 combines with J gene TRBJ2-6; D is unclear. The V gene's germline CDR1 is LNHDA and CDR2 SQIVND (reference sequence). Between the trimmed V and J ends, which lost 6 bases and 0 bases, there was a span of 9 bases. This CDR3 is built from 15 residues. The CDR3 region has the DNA TGTGCCAGTAGCGGACGGAACTCTGGGGCCAACGTCCTGACTTTC. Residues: CASSGRNSGANVLTF.

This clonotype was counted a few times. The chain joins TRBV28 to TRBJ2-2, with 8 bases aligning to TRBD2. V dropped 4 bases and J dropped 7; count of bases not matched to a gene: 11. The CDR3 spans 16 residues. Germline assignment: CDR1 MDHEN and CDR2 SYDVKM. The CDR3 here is CASSSRWTSRFGELFF. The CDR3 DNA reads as TGTGCCAGCAGTTCCCGTTGGACTAGCCGATTCGGGGAGCTGTTTTTT.

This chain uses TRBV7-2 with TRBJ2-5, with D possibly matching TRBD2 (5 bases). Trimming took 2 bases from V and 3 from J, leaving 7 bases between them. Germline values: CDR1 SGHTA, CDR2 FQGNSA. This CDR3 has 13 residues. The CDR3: CASSLMREETQYF. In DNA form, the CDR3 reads TGTGCCAGCAGCTTAATGAGGGAAGAGACCCAGTACTTC.

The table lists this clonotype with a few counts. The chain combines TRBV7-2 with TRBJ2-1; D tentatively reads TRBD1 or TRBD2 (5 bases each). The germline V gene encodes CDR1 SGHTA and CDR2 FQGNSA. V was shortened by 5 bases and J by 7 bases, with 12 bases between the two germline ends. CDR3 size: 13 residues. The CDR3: CASSQGRGNEQFF. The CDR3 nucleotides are TGTGCCAGCAGCCAGGGACGGGGTAATGAGCAGTTCTTC.

Written as DNA, the CDR3 is TGTGCCAGCTTCACCCCGGGACAGGGGGAGAAGTATTTT. It specifies CASFTPGQGEKYF. The chain combines TRBV2 with TRBJ2-3, with TRBD1 matching 11 bases. The CDR3 is 13 amino acids. In germline, CDR1 is SNHLY, CDR2 FYNNEI. Trimming cost V 8 bases and J 13 bases; bases outside gene matches: 11. Looking up the rest from reference TRBV2 and TRBJ2-3 gives the full variable domain: EPEVTQTPSHQVTQMGQEVILRCVPISNHLYFYWYRQILGQKVEFLVSFYNNEISEKSEIFDDQFSVERPDGSNFTLKIRSTKLEDSAMYFCASFTPGQGEKYFGPGTRLTVL.

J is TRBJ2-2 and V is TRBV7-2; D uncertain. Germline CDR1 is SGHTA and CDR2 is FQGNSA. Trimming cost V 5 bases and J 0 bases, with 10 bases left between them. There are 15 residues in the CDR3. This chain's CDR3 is CASSIDMSNTGELFF. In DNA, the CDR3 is TGTGCCAGCAGCATCGACATGTCGAACACCGGGGAGCTGTTTTTT.

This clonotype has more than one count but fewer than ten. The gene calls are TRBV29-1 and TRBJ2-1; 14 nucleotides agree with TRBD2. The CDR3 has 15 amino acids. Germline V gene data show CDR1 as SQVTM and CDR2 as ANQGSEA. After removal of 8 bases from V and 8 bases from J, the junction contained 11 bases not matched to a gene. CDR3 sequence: CSSGTSGSPRDEQFF. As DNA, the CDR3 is TGCAGCTCGGGGACTAGCGGGAGCCCCCGGGATGAGCAGTTCTTC.

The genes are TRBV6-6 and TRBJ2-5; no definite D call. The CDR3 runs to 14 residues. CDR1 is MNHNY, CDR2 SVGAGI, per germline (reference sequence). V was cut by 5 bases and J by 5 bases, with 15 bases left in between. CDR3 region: CASSQLGFSETQYF. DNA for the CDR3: TGTGCCAGCAGTCAGCTAGGTTTTTCGGAGACCCAGTACTTC.

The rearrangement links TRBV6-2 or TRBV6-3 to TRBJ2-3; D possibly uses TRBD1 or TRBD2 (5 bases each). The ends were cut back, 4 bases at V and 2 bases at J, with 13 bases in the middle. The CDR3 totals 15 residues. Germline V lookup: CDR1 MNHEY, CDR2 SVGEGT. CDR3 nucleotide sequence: TGTGCCAGCAGTTTTCCCGGGACGTCCACAGATACGCAGTATTTT. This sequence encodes CASSFPGTSTDTQYF.

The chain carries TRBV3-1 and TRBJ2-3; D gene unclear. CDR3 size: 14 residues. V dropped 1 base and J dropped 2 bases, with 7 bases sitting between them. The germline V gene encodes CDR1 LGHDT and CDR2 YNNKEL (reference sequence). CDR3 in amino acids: CASSQVLYTDTQYF. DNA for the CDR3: TGTGCCAGCAGCCAAGTACTTTACACAGATACGCAGTATTTT.